A selection of T cell receptor beta chains follows, all from one sample in a study of T cell responses to AZD1222 COVID-19 vaccine. The table came from immunoSEQ multiplex PCR; TCRdb's copy has only in-frame clones and leaves some out. The table shows roughly 200,000 clones, with 88% occurring only once. Here the sequenced sample was peripheral blood, taken on day 0 of AZD1222 vaccination. Receptor source: an adult in good health. CDR3s include the opening cysteine and the closing phenylalanine or tryptophan. The D gene is left open where the match is weak. Rows may omit the clone size; those that give it use once, few, many or a size class.

J gene,V gene,clone size,D gene,CDR3 DNA,CDR3 protein
TRBJ1-4,TRBV19,few,-,TGTGCCAGTAGCGACAGAGTTGAAAAACTGTTTTTT,CASSDRVEKLFF
TRBJ2-5,TRBV6-5,-,-,TGTGCCAGCAGTTACGACGACATGACGGAGACCCAGTACTTC,CASSYDDMTETQYF
TRBJ1-4,TRBV4-3,-,-,TGCGCCAGCAGCCAAGATCGGGGGAACCAGGAAAAACTGTTTTTT,CASSQDRGNQEKLFF
TRBJ1-1,TRBV19,-,-,TGTGCCAGTAGTATAGGGGGCCTAATGAACACTGAAGCTTTCTTT,CASSIGGLMNTEAFF
TRBJ2-7,TRBV9,-,-,TGTGCCAGACGGACTTGCGAGCAGTACTTC,CARRTCEQYF
TRBJ2-3,TRBV5-4,-,-,TGTGCCAGCAGCTTGACGGGGGACGGCACAGATACGCAGTATTTT,CASSLTGDGTDTQYF
TRBJ1-5,TRBV13,-,-,TGTGCCAGCAGCTTAGGGTATAGAAATCAGCCCCAGCATTTT,CASSLGYRNQPQHF
TRBJ2-7,TRBV5-4,-,TRBD1,TGTGCCAGCAGCCCCGGGACAGGGCTTCCCTACGAGCAGTACTTC,CASSPGTGLPYEQYF
TRBJ1-3,TRBV6-1,-,-,TGTGCCAGCAGTGAAATCGTCCAGGCCCTCTCTGGAAACACCATATATTTT,CASSEIVQALSGNTIYF
TRBJ2-5,TRBV9,-,-,TGTGCCAGCAGCGTAGGGTTGGGGGGACAAGGGGAGACCCAGTACTTC,CASSVGLGGQGETQYF
TRBJ2-2,TRBV28,-,-,TGTGCCAGCGGGGGGCTTACCGGGGAGCTGTTTTTT,CASGGLTGELFF